These T cell receptor beta chains were read from a single sample in a study of vaccination effects on CD4 cells after COVID-19. Sequencing used immunoSEQ multiplex PCR; TCRdb keeps in-frame clones, though not all of them. The sample comprises some 15,000 clones, around three quarters of which are singletons, and 20% to 25% rests with the top ten. These TCRs' antigens remain unknown. Source: CD4+ T cells from PBMCs cultured with HCoV-NL63 spike peptides, taken after COVID-19 vaccination. The receptors here all came from a human donor who had a prior SARS-CoV-2 infection. CDR3s include the opening cysteine and the closing phenylalanine or tryptophan. The D gene is left open where the match is weak. Only part of the rows carry a size: once, few, many, or a class if the clone is expanded.

J	D	V	size	DNA	CDR3
TRBJ1-2	.	TRBV7-2	.	TGTGCCAGCAGCTTAGCGGCAGGGGACTATGGCTACACCTTC	CASSLAAGDYGYTF
TRBJ2-3	TRBD2	TRBV5-1	.	TGCGCCAGCAGCTTGGGACTAGCGGGGCCCCACACAGATACGCAGTATTTT	CASSLGLAGPHTDTQYF
TRBJ1-5	TRBD1	TRBV13	.	TGTGCCAGCAGCTTAGTTAACACAGGGGGCACGGGCAATCAGCCCCAGCATTTT	CASSLVNTGGTGNQPQHF
TRBJ2-1	TRBD2	TRBV5-1	.	TGCGCCAGCACCAATGCTGGCGGGAGATACAATGAGCAGTTCTTC	CASTNAGGRYNEQFF
TRBJ1-1	.	TRBV7-2	.	TGTGCCAGCAGCTCGGACCCCAACACTGAAGCTTTCTTT	CASSSDPNTEAFF
TRBJ2-7	TRBD2	TRBV7-8	.	TGTGCCAGCAGCTTGAGGACTAGCGGGAGGCCCCCCTACGAGCAGTACTTC	CASSLRTSGRPPYEQYF
TRBJ2-5	TRBD1	TRBV7-3	.	TGTGCCAGCAGCCATGGACAGGGAGAGACCCAGTACTTC	CASSHGQGETQYF
TRBJ2-3	.	TRBV15	.	TGTGCCACCAGCAGAGATGCTCGCGGGACCGGTTTATCAGATACGCAGTATTTT	CATSRDARGTGLSDTQYF
TRBJ1-1	TRBD1	TRBV5-8	.	TGTGCCAGCAGCTTGGTTCGAACAGGGGCGGACACTGAAGCTTTCTTT	CASSLVRTGADTEAFF
TRBJ1-4	.	TRBV5-4	few	TGTGCCAGCAGCTGGGCGGGACGGGAGGAAAAACTGTTTTTT	CASSWAGREEKLFF
TRBJ1-1	.	TRBV5-8	.	TGTGCCAGCAGCTTGGCCGGGCCTACTACTTCTGAAGCTTTCTTT	CASSLAGPTTSEAFF
TRBJ2-7	.	TRBV12-3/TRBV12-4	medium-sized	TGTGCCAGCAGTCGGACGGGCGAGCAGTACTTC	CASSRTGEQYF
TRBJ1-5	.	TRBV7-2	.	TGTGCCAGCAGCCGCTTCAGCAATCAGCCCCAGCATTTT	CASSRFSNQPQHF
TRBJ1-2	.	TRBV6-1	.	TGTGCCAGCAGGGAAGGAGGGGACTATGGCTACACCTTC	CASREGGDYGYTF
TRBJ1-2	.	TRBV6-1	.	TGTGCCAGCAGTGACGGGGTCCAACTAGGTGGCTACACCTTC	CASSDGVQLGGYTF
TRBJ2-7	TRBD2	TRBV10-3	once	TGTGCCATCAGTCGAGTAGCGGGAGAATCCGAGCAGTACTTC	CAISRVAGESEQYF
TRBJ1-1	.	TRBV20-1	.	TGCAGTGCTAGTAGAGGCAGCGAAGCTTTCTTT	CSASRGSEAFF
TRBJ2-1	.	TRBV7-2	.	TGTGCCAGCAGAGCCACAAATGAGCAGTTCTTC	CASRATNEQFF
TRBJ1-5	TRBD1	TRBV7-3	.	TGTGCCAGCAGCTTAGCACAGGGGGCAAGGGGCAATCAGCCCCAGCATTTT	CASSLAQGARGNQPQHF
TRBJ1-5	TRBD1	TRBV7-8	.	TGTGCCAGCAGCACCCAGGGACAGGGGAGTCAGCCCCAGCATTTT	CASSTQGQGSQPQHF
TRBJ2-5	.	TRBV10-3	once	TGTGCCTCCAACGGACGGGTTCAAGAGACCCAGTACTTC	CASNGRVQETQYF
TRBJ2-3	TRBD2	TRBV19	.	TGTGCCAGTAAACGGGGACTAGTGACGGATACGCAGTATTTT	CASKRGLVTDTQYF
TRBJ2-7	.	TRBV2	.	TGTGCCAGCAGACGGACAGAGCTTTACGAGCAGTACTTC	CASRRTELYEQYF
TRBJ1-4	.	TRBV2	.	TGTGCCAGCAGTGTCGGGATCAGAGGGGGTGAAAAACTGTTTTTT	CASSVGIRGGEKLFF
TRBJ2-5	.	TRBV2	.	TGTGCCAGCAGACAGTACCAAGAGACCCAGTACTTC	CASRQYQETQYF
TRBJ2-1	.	TRBV27	.	TGTGCCAGCAGTTTATTCCCAAGCTCCTACAATGAGCAGTTCTTC	CASSLFPSSYNEQFF
TRBJ1-1	TRBD1	TRBV30	.	TGTGCCTGGAGGAGGGGGCGGGGATGGAACACTGAAGCTTTCTTT	CAWRRGRGWNTEAFF
TRBJ2-5	.	TRBV7-7	.	TGTGCTAGCAGCTCGGGGGTGGGACAGCAAGAGACCCAGTACTTC	CASSSGVGQQETQYF
TRBJ2-7	TRBD1	TRBV19	.	TGTGCCAGTAGTATAGGGACAGGGGCCTACGAGCAGTACTTC	CASSIGTGAYEQYF
TRBJ2-7	.	TRBV2	few	TGTGCCACAGAACGGGGAGCCGCCTACGAGCAGTACTTC	CATERGAAYEQYF
TRBJ1-2	TRBD1	TRBV7-9	.	TGTGCCAGCAGCTTGGGGACAGGGGGCAATTGGGGCTACACCTTC	CASSLGTGGNWGYTF
TRBJ2-1	.	TRBV11-2	.	TGTGCCAGCAGCTTAAGTTCGTCAGCCTACAATGAGCAGTTCTTC	CASSLSSSAYNEQFF
TRBJ1-5	TRBD1	TRBV3-1/TRBV3-2	.	TGTGCCAGCAGCCAATCCCCCGGGACAGGGGGCCGGAATCAGCCCCAGCATTTT	CASSQSPGTGGRNQPQHF
TRBJ2-5	TRBD2	TRBV7-3	.	TGTGCCAGCAGCCTAACTAGCGGACAGTACCAAGAGACCCAGTACTTC	CASSLTSGQYQETQYF
TRBJ1-2	TRBD1	TRBV2	few	TGTGCCAGCAGTGGGACAGGGGATGGCTACACCTTC	CASSGTGDGYTF
TRBJ2-7	TRBD2	TRBV11-2	.	TGTGCCAGCAGTCTCCCGGGACTAGCGGGGGGGCTAAGGCACGAGCAGTACTTC	CASSLPGLAGGLRHEQYF
TRBJ2-3	TRBD2	TRBV2	.	TGTGCCAGCAGTGAAGAAGCGGGGGGGCTTGGTACGCAGTATTTT	CASSEEAGGLGTQYF
TRBJ2-3	.	TRBV10-3	once	TGTGCCATCAGTGAGGGGGGACTGGGAGATACGCAGTATTTT	CAISEGGLGDTQYF
TRBJ1-2	TRBD1	TRBV5-5	.	TGTGCCAGCAGCGTGGGACAGGTTGACTATGGCTACACCTTC	CASSVGQVDYGYTF
TRBJ1-3	.	TRBV23-1	once	TGCGCCAGCAGTCAATCGAAACAGGTCCAACGCCTAGTCCCCATATATTTT	CASSQSKQVQRLVPIYF
TRBJ2-7	.	TRBV5-1	.	TGCGCCAGCAGCTTGCAGGGTTCGACGCAGTACTTC	CASSLQGSTQYF